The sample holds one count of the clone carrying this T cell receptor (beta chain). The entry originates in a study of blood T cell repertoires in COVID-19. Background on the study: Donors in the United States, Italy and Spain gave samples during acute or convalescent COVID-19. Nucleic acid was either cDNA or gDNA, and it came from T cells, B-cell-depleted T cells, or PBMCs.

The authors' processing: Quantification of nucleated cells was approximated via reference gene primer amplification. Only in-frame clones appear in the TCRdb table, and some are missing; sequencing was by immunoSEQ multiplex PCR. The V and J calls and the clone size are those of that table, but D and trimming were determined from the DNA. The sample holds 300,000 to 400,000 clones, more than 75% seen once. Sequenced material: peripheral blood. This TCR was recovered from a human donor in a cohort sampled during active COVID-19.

The chain's CDR3 is CASSEGQGAWGYTF. DNA for the CDR3: TGTGCCAGCAGTGAAGGACAGGGGGCGTGGGGCTACACCTTC. The chain uses TRBV6-1 and TRBJ1-2, with TRBD1 matching over 10 bases. The CDR3 has 14 amino acids. Trimming at V came to 1 base and at J to 8 bases, leaving 4 bases not matched to a gene. CDR1 is MNHNS and CDR2 is SASEGT in the germline V gene.